This TCR beta chain came from a study of cytotoxic CD8 clonotypes in ibrutinib-treated CLL. Study background: Researchers reported over 9 relapsed/refractory and about 15 treatment-naive patients, 17 of them IGHV unmutated. Whole-study results and caveats: Against age-matched healthy donors, baseline clonality ran higher and tracked circulating CD8+ T-cell counts. At ibrutinib response, clonality increased, and at progression it declined back toward baseline.

Of note for this clone: Its matching antigen is unknown.

Profiling relied on immunoSEQ multiplex PCR, and the TCRdb table lists in-frame clones only, not all of them. In the table there are roughly 250,000 clones, around 70% of which are singletons. This receptor was taken from a human donor with chronic lymphocytic leukemia. The sequences come from PBMCs, collected after 24 months of ibrutinib treatment.

The CDR3 nucleotides read TGCGCCAGCAGCCAAGATAGGGGGTATCAGCCCCAGCATTTT. This encodes CASSQDRGYQPQHF. The J gene is TRBJ1-5, the V gene TRBV4-3; TRBD1 might be the D (6 bases). The V and J ends lost 0 bases and 5 bases respectively, with 8 bases between them. The CDR3 consists of 14 residues. Germline lookup yields CDR1 LGHNA and CDR2 YSLEER.